The clone carrying this T cell receptor beta chain was found a few times. Antigen unknown. The data belong to a study of T cell responses to AZD1222 COVID-19 vaccine. CDR1 is MDHEN and CDR2 is SYDVKM in the germline V gene. CDR3 length: 15 residues. V was shortened by 3 bases and J by 7 bases, with 13 bases between the two germline ends. Repertoires were generated with immunoSEQ multiplex PCR, while TCRdb's copy carries only in-frame clones and drops some. Of around 71,000 clones listed, around 80% are singletons. Study results and caveats: Vaccine-associated CD4 TCRs spanned spike, dominant at 160-218 and 743-854. Most donors were white British and more were female, and clonal diversity was possibly underestimated. Only a handful of AZD1222 recipients, five to seven in all, had baseline seropositivity.

This TCR was recovered from an adult who received the AZD1222 COVID-19 vaccine. This sequence joins TRBV28 and TRBJ1-6; possibly TRBD1 for D (5 bases). The sequencing here drew on peripheral blood, taken 28 days after the second AZD1222 dose. For the CDR3, the DNA is TGTGCCAGCAGTTTTCTGAGGGGAGGGAATTCACCCCTCCACTTT. It codes for CASSFLRGGNSPLHF.